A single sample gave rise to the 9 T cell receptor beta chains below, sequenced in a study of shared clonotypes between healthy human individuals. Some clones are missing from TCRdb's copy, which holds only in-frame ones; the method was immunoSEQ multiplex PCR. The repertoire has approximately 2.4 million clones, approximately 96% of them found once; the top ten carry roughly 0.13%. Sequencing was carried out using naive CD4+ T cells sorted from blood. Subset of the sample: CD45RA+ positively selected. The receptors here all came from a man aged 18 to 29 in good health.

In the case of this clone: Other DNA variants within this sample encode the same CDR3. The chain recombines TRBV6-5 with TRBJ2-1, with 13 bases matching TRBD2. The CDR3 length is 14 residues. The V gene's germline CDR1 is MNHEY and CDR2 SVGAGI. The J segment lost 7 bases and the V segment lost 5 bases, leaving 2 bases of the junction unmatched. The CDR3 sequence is CASSRLAGGNEQFF. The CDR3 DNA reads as TGTGCCAGCAGTAGACTAGCGGGAGGAAATGAGCAGTTCTTC.

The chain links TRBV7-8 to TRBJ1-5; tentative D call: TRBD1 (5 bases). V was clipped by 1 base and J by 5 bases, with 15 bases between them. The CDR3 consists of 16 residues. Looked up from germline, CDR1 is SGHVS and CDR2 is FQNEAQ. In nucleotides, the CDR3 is TGTGCCAGCAGCTTAGGGGGGATCGGGGGATATCAGCCCCAGCATTTT. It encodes CASSLGGIGGYQPQHF.

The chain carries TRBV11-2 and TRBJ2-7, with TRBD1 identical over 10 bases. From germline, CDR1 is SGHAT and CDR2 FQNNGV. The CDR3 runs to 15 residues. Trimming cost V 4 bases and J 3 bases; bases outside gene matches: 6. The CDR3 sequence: CASSSYRDRGYEQYF. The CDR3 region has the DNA TGTGCCAGCAGCTCGTACCGGGACAGGGGCTACGAGCAGTACTTC.

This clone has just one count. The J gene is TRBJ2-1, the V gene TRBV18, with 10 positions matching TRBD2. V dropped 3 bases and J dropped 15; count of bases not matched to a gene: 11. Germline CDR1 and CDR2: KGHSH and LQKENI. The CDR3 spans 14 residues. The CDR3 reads CASSPGASGSVPFF. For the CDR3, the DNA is TGTGCCAGCTCACCGGGCGCTAGCGGGAGTGTCCCGTTCTTC.

CDR3 sequence: CASSPPAGTTDTQYF. The CDR3 DNA follows: TGTGCCAGCAGTCCCCCGGCTGGGACCACAGATACGCAGTATTTT. This rearrangement joins TRBV6-6 to TRBJ2-3; either TRBD1 or TRBD2 may fit D (5 bases each). V lost 5 bases, J lost 2 bases, and 14 bases lay in between. This CDR3 comprises 15 residues. Germline loops: CDR1 MNHNY, CDR2 SVGAGI (reference sequence).

The CDR3 reads CASSGTARGDIQYF. CDR3 nucleotides: TGCGCCAGCAGCGGTACTGCCCGAGGAGACATTCAGTACTTC. The chain couples TRBV5-1 to TRBJ2-4; no definite D call. This CDR3 contains 14 residues. Looked up from germline, CDR1 is SGHRS and CDR2 is YFSETQ. The germline V and J ends were trimmed by 4 bases and 8 bases, with 16 bases remaining between them.

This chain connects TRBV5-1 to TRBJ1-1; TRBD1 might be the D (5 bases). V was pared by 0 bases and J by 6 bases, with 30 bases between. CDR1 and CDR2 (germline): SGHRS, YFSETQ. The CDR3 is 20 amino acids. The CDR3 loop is CASSLGVRAAQGRKDAEAFF. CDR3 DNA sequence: TGCGCCAGCAGCTTGGGAGTCAGGGCCGCTCAGGGTAGGAAGGACGCTGAAGCTTTCTTT. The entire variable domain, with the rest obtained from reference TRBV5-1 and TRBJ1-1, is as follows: KAGVTQTPRYLIKTRGQQVTLSCSPISGHRSVSWYQQTPGQGLQFLFEYFSETQRNKGNFPGRFSGRQFSNSRSEMNVSTLELGDSALYLCASSLGVRAAQGRKDAEAFFGQGTRLTVV.

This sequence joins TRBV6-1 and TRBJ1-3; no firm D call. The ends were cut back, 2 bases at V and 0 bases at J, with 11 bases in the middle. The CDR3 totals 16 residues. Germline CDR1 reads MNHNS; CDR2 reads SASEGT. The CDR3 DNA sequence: TGTGCCAGCAGTGAAAGTAGCGGATACTCTGGAAACACCATATATTTT. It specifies CASSESSGYSGNTIYF.

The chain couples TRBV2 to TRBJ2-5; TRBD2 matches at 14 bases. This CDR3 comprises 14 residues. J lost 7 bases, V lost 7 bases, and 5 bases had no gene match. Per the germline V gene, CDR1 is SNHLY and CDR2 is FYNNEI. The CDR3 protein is CASTGTSGGGTQYF. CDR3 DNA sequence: TGTGCCAGCACCGGGACTAGCGGGGGTGGGACCCAGTACTTC.